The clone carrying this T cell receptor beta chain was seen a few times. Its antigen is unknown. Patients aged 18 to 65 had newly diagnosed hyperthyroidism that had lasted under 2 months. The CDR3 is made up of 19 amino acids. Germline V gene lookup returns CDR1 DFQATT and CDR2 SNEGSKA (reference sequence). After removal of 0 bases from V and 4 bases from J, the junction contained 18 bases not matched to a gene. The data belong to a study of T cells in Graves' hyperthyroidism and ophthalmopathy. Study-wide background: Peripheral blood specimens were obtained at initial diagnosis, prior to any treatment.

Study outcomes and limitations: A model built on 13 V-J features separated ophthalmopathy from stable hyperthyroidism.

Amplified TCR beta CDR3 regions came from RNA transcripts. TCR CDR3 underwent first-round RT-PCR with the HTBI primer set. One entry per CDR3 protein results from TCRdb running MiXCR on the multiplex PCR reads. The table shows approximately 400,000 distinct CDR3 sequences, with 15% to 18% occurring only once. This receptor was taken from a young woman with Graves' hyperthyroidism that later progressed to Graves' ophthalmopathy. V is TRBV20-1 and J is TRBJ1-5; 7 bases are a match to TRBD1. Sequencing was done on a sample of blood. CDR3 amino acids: CSARDTTAGGKLRNQPQHF. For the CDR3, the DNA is TGCAGTGCTAGAGATACTACCGCAGGGGGGAAATTGAGAAATCAGCCCCAGCATTTT.